This TCR beta chain came from a study of T-cell memory formation after mild COVID-19 (dated by TCRdb to the early 2020s). Describing the broader study: TCR sequence clusters from the two donors were found to be largely donor specific. In two donors, T-cell clones that expanded and contracted after mild COVID-19 were tracked by sequencing TCRalpha and TCRbeta repertoires over time. Two young, previously healthy adult volunteers, one female and one male, were included in the cohort. The study at large found these results: Only two mild cases were covered by the study, and larger cohorts that include severe cases with pre-infection samples were considered necessary. Some responding clones were detected in pre-infection memory, which suggested that pre-existing cross-reactive memory T cells had joined the SARS-CoV-2 response. Balanced CD4/CD8 phenotypes were observed for clones contracting from day 15 to 85, whereas a bias towards CD4+ was observed for a second wave of clones expanding from day 15 to 37. Contracting CD4+ clones turned up mainly in the CM and EM memory subsets, whereas EMRA was where CD8+ clones were enriched. SARS-CoV-2 specificity was not confirmed for the second-wave clones peaking on day 37.

A word on this clonotype: Its binding antigen is unknown. One base away there is no much larger clone; base qualities are not given.

PBMCs were isolated by Ficoll-Paque density gradient centrifugation. For sequencing, an Illumina NovaSeq 6000 was employed. TCRalpha and TCRbeta cDNA libraries were built by 5'RACE with constant-segment primers, adding sample barcodes and unique molecular identifiers. Trizol reagent was used to extract RNA from every sample. Library amplification was performed in two PCR steps, and a second sample barcode and Illumina TruSeq adapters were introduced in the second step. Sequencing of the libraries was done on an Illumina NovaSeq, producing 2 x 150 bp paired-end reads. As for how the authors treated the data: With migec v1.2.7, reads were demultiplexed and then collapsed into UMI-guided consensus sequences. Using mixcr v2.1.11, UMI consensuses were aligned to TRA and TRB V and J templates and then assembled into clonotypes. A clonotype was counted as expanded or contracted only if both edgeR and NoisET called the change significant, with noise models trained on biological replicates. For edgeR calls, the cutoffs were a false discovery rate-adjusted p below 0.01 and a log2 fold-change threshold of 1. As an exploratory analysis of dynamics, max-normalized trajectories of the 1000 most abundant clonotypes were examined with PCA combined with hierarchical clustering. Separately sequenced CD4+ and CD8+ repertoires were used to assign the CD4 or CD8 phenotype of responding clones. TCRdb applied fastp at Q25 and MiXCR to the public reads, then kept only in-frame beta chains. One record per CDR3 amino acid sequence lists the most common genes and DNA. The V and J calls, along with clone size, are taken from TCRdb and not from the paper's own processing. Present in this sample are over 350,000 distinct CDR3 sequences, about 16% of which were seen just once. Approximately 21% of the sample belongs to the ten largest clones.

Trimming takes 6 bases from V and 7 bases from J, and the germline ends sit 13 bases apart. The CDR3 has 14 amino acids, counting the end cysteine and phenylalanine. This entry keeps only the CDR3 DNA: 42 bases, framed from base 1. From a lookup of the germline V gene (reference sequence), CDR1 and CDR2 are SEHNR and FQNEAQ. The rearrangement combines TRBV7-9 with TRBJ1-6; the D gene lacks a confident call. Sequenced material: PBMCs or a T cell subset sorted from them (not recorded which). The sequence was collected from a man in his late teens or twenties who had mild COVID-19 (a few samples of this study predate the infection). The sample titles of this study are shuffled in the database, so cell type and time point are left out; the donor was told from shared clones. The DNA sequence is as follows: TGTGCCAGCAGGTTTGCCGGAACAAATTCACCCCTCCACTTT. Translated, it reads CASRFAGTNSPLHF.